Listed below are T cell receptor beta chains from one sample, sequenced in a study of identical twins. MiXCR, applied by TCRdb to the 5' RACE reads, yields one record per CDR3 protein. The table has about 720,000 distinct CDR3 sequences, roughly 20% seen once. These data are also associated with another study on T cells expressing NK-cell markers.

The source material was PBMCs. The receptors were sampled from a woman younger than 35 in good health. CDR3s include the opening cysteine and the closing phenylalanine or tryptophan. D genes are given only for firm matches. Size is stated for part of the rows, as once, few or many counts, or as a class when the clone is expanded.

clone_size,j_call,v_call,d_call,cdr3_nt,cdr3_aa
NA,TRBJ2-1,TRBV12-5,NA,TGTGCTAGTAGTATCGGGGGGCCAAGGAATGAGCAGTTCTTC,CASSIGGPRNEQFF
NA,TRBJ1-1,TRBV20-1,NA,TGCAGTGCTGACTTCCTGGGGCTACCCCTGGGGAACACTGAAGCTTTCTTT,CSADFLGLPLGNTEAFF
NA,TRBJ2-7,TRBV15,NA,TGTGCCACCAGCAGGGGGGTAGGGGACTACGAGCAGTACTTC,CATSRGVGDYEQYF
few,TRBJ1-1,TRBV30,NA,TGTGCCTGGAGTGTTGGGGGATCGGTAGCTTTCTTT,CAWSVGGSVAFF
few,TRBJ2-1,TRBV7-9,TRBD2,TGTGCCAGCAGTTCGCCGGGACTAGCGGGACACTACAATGAGCAGTTCTTC,CASSSPGLAGHYNEQFF
NA,TRBJ2-1,TRBV7-8,TRBD2,TGTGCCAGCAGCTTGCCCCGGGAGGTACCTAGCCTCTACAATGAGCAGTTCTTC,CASSLPREVPSLYNEQFF
NA,TRBJ1-2,TRBV2,NA,TGTGCCAGCAACCAAGGGGGGATAGGTGGCTACACCTTC,CASNQGGIGGYTF
few,TRBJ2-1,TRBV4-1,TRBD2,TGCGCCAGCAGCCGCAACCGGGCGACTAGCGGCACCTACAATGAGCAGTTCTTC,CASSRNRATSGTYNEQFF
NA,TRBJ2-5,TRBV7-3,TRBD1,TGTGCCAGCAGCCTGCTCCAGGGGGCCGGAGAGACCCAGTACTTC,CASSLLQGAGETQYF
few,TRBJ2-1,TRBV6-5,NA,TGTGCCAGCAGTTACTCGAGCAGGCCCTCTTCCTACAATGAGCAGTTCTTC,CASSYSSRPSSYNEQFF
few,TRBJ1-2,TRBV5-6,TRBD1,TGTGCCAGCAGCTTGGGAGGACAGGTTCACTATGGCTACACCTTC,CASSLGGQVHYGYTF
NA,TRBJ1-5,TRBV21-1,NA,TGTGCCAGCAGCAAAGGAGGTATAGGGGTTGGCAATCAGCCCCAGCATTTT,CASSKGGIGVGNQPQHF
few,TRBJ1-1,TRBV20-1,NA,TGCAGTGCTAGAAAAATCGGGAACACTGAAGCTTTCTTT,CSARKIGNTEAFF
NA,TRBJ2-7,TRBV7-9,TRBD2,TGTGCCAGCAGCCGAGTAGCGGGGGCCCACGAGCAGTACTTC,CASSRVAGAHEQYF
few,TRBJ1-2,TRBV6-5,NA,TGTGCCAGCAGTTACTCTCTGGGGCCCAACTATGGCTACACCTTC,CASSYSLGPNYGYTF
NA,TRBJ2-1,TRBV20-1,TRBD2,TGCAGTGCCAGGACTAGCGGTTACAATGAGCAGTTCTTC,CSARTSGYNEQFF
NA,TRBJ2-7,TRBV20-1,NA,TGCAGTGCCAGCATGGTCTCCGAGCAGTACTTC,CSASMVSEQYF
NA,TRBJ1-6,TRBV5-6,TRBD1,TGTGCCAGCAGCTCTAGTCCCGGGACAGGGACAATGAAGGATTCACCCCTCCACTTT,CASSSSPGTGTMKDSPLHF
few,TRBJ2-3,TRBV12-3/TRBV12-4,TRBD2,TGTGCCAGCAGTTGGGGACTAGACTACAAGGATACGCAGTATTTT,CASSWGLDYKDTQYF
many,TRBJ2-1,TRBV20-1,NA,TGCAGTGCCCGCTTAGGGGGAGCCTACAATGAGCAGTTCTTC,CSARLGGAYNEQFF
few,TRBJ1-2,TRBV7-2,TRBD1,TGTGCCAGCATTCCCCCCCGTTGGCAGGGGGCGCCTGGCTACACCTTC,CASIPPRWQGAPGYTF
few,TRBJ2-1,TRBV7-9,TRBD2,TGTGCCAGCAGCTGGACTAGCGGGGGGGCCTCCTACAATGAGCAGTTCTTC,CASSWTSGGASYNEQFF
NA,TRBJ2-3,TRBV29-1,NA,TGCAGCGTTCGAGTTGCTGATACGCAGTATTTT,CSVRVADTQYF
few,TRBJ2-1,TRBV5-6,NA,TGTGCCAGCAGCACCGTCCTTTCCCTAGTGCAGTTCTTC,CASSTVLSLVQFF
NA,TRBJ2-2,TRBV5-1,TRBD2,TGCGCCTCCCAGCGGACTAGCTCCCTAACCGGGGAGCTGTTTTTT,CASQRTSSLTGELFF
few,TRBJ2-1,TRBV12-3/TRBV12-4,NA,TGTGCCAGCAGTGACAGGAACCACTACAATGAGCAGTTCTTC,CASSDRNHYNEQFF
NA,TRBJ2-1,TRBV11-2,TRBD2,TGTGCCAGCAGCTTAATGAGATCGGGGGGGCGGAATGAGCAGTTCTTC,CASSLMRSGGRNEQFF
NA,TRBJ2-3,TRBV20-1,NA,TGCAGTGCTAGAGTGACCACTATGGATACGCAGTATTTT,CSARVTTMDTQYF
few,TRBJ2-2,TRBV5-1,NA,TGCGCCAGCAGCCATGTAGAGGGCCAGCTGAACACCGGGGAGCTGTTTTTT,CASSHVEGQLNTGELFF